The text below deals with one T cell receptor beta chain. These data belong to a study of blood T cell repertoires in COVID-19. In the study overall: Some COVID-19 samples were acute and others convalescent; all came from the United States, Italy and Spain. PBMCs, B-cell-depleted T cells, or T cells provided the cDNA or gDNA that made up the material.

Trimming left V 3 bases short and J 9 bases short, with 12 bases between. The CDR3 has 13 residues. Per the original methods: Reference gene primers were amplified, and this amplification served to estimate nucleated cell counts. This table comes from immunoSEQ multiplex PCR, and its TCRdb copy is limited to in-frame clones, with some not included. Clone size and the V and J calls come from that table; the DNA yielded D and trimming. The table shows more than 50,000 clones, with around 80% occurring only once. Sequenced input: peripheral blood. The receptor comes from a human donor in a cohort sampled during active COVID-19. This chain links TRBV12-3 or TRBV12-4 with TRBJ2-1, with D unclear. The CDR3 loop reads CASSLVLSGEQFF. CDR3 in DNA: TGTGCCAGCAGTTTGGTACTTTCAGGTGAGCAGTTCTTC.